The rows below give T cell receptor beta chains drawn from one sample of a study of a mutant IDH1 vaccine in newly diagnosed glioma. Sequencing used immunoSEQ multiplex PCR; TCRdb keeps in-frame clones, though not all of them. Of over 55,000 clones in the sample, around 90% were seen once. Which antigens these TCRs recognize remains unknown. The material was PBMCs, obtained from a glioma patient whose treatment included an IDH1 peptide vaccine. Receptors were obtained from a woman in her thirties or forties with glioma. Both conserved end residues are part of each CDR3. A D gene is named only where the DNA matches it firmly. Not all rows give a size; the values are once, few, many and, for expanded clones, a class.

j_gene,d_gene,abundance,v_gene,CDR3nt,CDR3aa
TRBJ1-1,-,-,TRBV4-2,TGTGCCAGCAGCCAACCAGGCGCTGAAGCTTTCTTT,CASSQPGAEAFF
TRBJ1-5,-,-,TRBV6-1,TGTGCCAGCAGTGAAGGGGCAGGGGATCAGCCCCAGCATTTT,CASSEGAGDQPQHF
TRBJ2-5,-,-,TRBV5-1,TGCGCCAGCAGCTTGGTTGGACACGAGGGAGAGACCCAGTACTTC,CASSLVGHEGETQYF
TRBJ2-5,-,-,TRBV30,TGTGCCTGGAGTACGGGGAAGACCCAGTACTTC,CAWSTGKTQYF
TRBJ1-1,-,-,TRBV2,TGTGCCAGCAACTACGTGACGGGGAACACTGAAGCTTTCTTT,CASNYVTGNTEAFF
TRBJ1-2,-,once,TRBV4-2,TGTGCCAGCAGCCTCCATTCACCTTATGGCTACACCTTC,CASSLHSPYGYTF
TRBJ1-1,-,-,TRBV9,TGTGCCAGCAGCGTAGAGCTCAGCACTGAAGCTTTCTTT,CASSVELSTEAFF
TRBJ1-1,-,-,TRBV4-1,TGCGCCAGCAGCCAAGAGAGATACGCTGAAGCTTTCTTT,CASSQERYAEAFF
TRBJ2-3,-,-,TRBV19,TGTGCCAGTAGTATTGGGACCTCCCCAGATACGCAGTATTTT,CASSIGTSPDTQYF
TRBJ2-3,-,-,TRBV4-3,TGCGCCAGCAGCCGAGCCATTGGGAAGTCAGATACGCAGTATTTT,CASSRAIGKSDTQYF
TRBJ2-1,TRBD1,-,TRBV2,TGTGCCAGCAGGCGGACAGGGGGAAATGAGCAGTTCTTC,CASRRTGGNEQFF
TRBJ2-5,-,-,TRBV7-9,TGTGCCACCCTGGGGCCCAAGGGGGAGACCCAGTACTTC,CATLGPKGETQYF
TRBJ2-7,TRBD2,once,TRBV15,TGTGCCACCAGCAGAGATGGACTAGCGGGGATCTACGAGCAGTACTTC,CATSRDGLAGIYEQYF
TRBJ2-1,-,-,TRBV2,TGTGCCAGCAGTGACAGGGAAGGCGATGAGCAGTTCTTC,CASSDREGDEQFF
TRBJ2-7,-,-,TRBV5-1,TGCGCCAGCAGCTTGGGACCGGTCTCCTACGAGCAGTACTTC,CASSLGPVSYEQYF
TRBJ2-5,TRBD2,-,TRBV7-4,TGTGCCAGTGCCGGACTAGCGGGAGAGCAAGTTCAAGAGACCCAGTACTTC,CASAGLAGEQVQETQYF
TRBJ1-3,-,-,TRBV18,TGTGCCAGCTCACCCGGAGGACAGTCTGCTGGAAACACCATATATTTT,CASSPGGQSAGNTIYF
TRBJ2-2,-,-,TRBV6-5,TGTGCCAGCAGTATGGACGGGACCGGGGAGCTGTTTTTT,CASSMDGTGELFF
TRBJ2-5,TRBD2,-,TRBV15,TGTGCCACCAGCAGCATAGCGGGGGGACAAGAGACCCAGTACTTC,CATSSIAGGQETQYF
TRBJ2-1,TRBD1,-,TRBV6-6,TGTGCCAGCAGTTGGACGACAGGGGGCTCCTACAATGAGCAGTTCTTC,CASSWTTGGSYNEQFF
TRBJ2-5,TRBD1,-,TRBV5-1,TGCGCCAGCAGCGAGACAGGGGGCCAAGAGACCCAGTACTTC,CASSETGGQETQYF
TRBJ1-1,-,-,TRBV15,TGTGCCACCAGCAGAGGATGGGGGGCTAAGCTGAACACTGAAGCTTTCTTT,CATSRGWGAKLNTEAFF
TRBJ1-2,-,-,TRBV6-6,TGTGCCAGCAGCGAAGGGCGGTGGGACTATGGCTACACCTTC,CASSEGRWDYGYTF
TRBJ2-1,TRBD2,-,TRBV6-4,TGTGCCAGCAGTGACAGCGGGGGGGCCTACAATGAGCAGTTCTTC,CASSDSGGAYNEQFF
TRBJ2-6,-,-,TRBV30,TGTGCCTGGAGAGGGGGGACAGTAACTGGGGCCAACGTCCTGACTTTC,CAWRGGTVTGANVLTF
TRBJ2-2,-,-,TRBV7-7,TGTGCTAGCAGCTTAGGGAAGGCCGGGGAGCTGTTTTTT,CASSLGKAGELFF
TRBJ1-5,-,-,TRBV10-3,TGTGCCATCAGTGAGTCAGGGTATAGCAATCAGCCCCAGCATTTT,CAISESGYSNQPQHF
TRBJ1-5,TRBD1,-,TRBV4-2,TGTGCCAGCAGCCACCTTAGGAACAGGGGGGATAATCAGCCCCAGCATTTT,CASSHLRNRGDNQPQHF
TRBJ2-5,-,-,TRBV4-1,TGCGCCAGCAGCCAAGATTACGGCAGCCAAGGGACCCAGTACTTC,CASSQDYGSQGTQYF
TRBJ2-1,-,-,TRBV2,TGTGCCAGCCAACTTCGGAATGAGCAGTTCTTC,CASQLRNEQFF